The T cell receptor beta chain described here comes from a study of T cell responses to AZD1222 COVID-19 vaccine. The study's findings and limits: Vaccination with two AZD1222 doses was followed by a rise in Spike-specific TCR breadth and depth. It was only 6 or 7 AZD1222 recipients who were seropositive at baseline.

Turning to this clone: Its antigen is unidentified.

Germline loops: CDR1 SGHDT, CDR2 YYEEEE. This CDR3 has 14 residues. The junction had 5 bases not matched to a gene; V was cut back by 4 bases and J by 7 bases. Only in-frame clones appear in the TCRdb table, and some are missing; sequencing was by immunoSEQ multiplex PCR. The sample gives roughly 100,000 clones, over 75% of which show up once; about 2.5% is in the top ten. The chain links TRBV5-6 to TRBJ2-1; TRBD2 agrees at 10 bases. This TCR was sampled from an adult in good health. The specimen comprised peripheral blood, sampled on day 0 of AZD1222 vaccination. The CDR3 DNA reads as TGTGCCAGCAGCCCACTAGCGGGGCGGAATGAGCAGTTCTTC. This gives the protein CASSPLAGRNEQFF.